The 15 T cell receptor beta chains below were found in one sample sequenced in a study of blood T cell repertoires in COVID-19. The method was immunoSEQ multiplex PCR; TCRdb's version includes in-frame clones alone and lacks a portion of them. The sample carries approximately 300,000 clones, roughly 90% recorded once. The sequenced material came from peripheral blood. The receptors shown here come from a woman aged 25 to 39 with COVID-19, enrolled during active disease.

This chain joins TRBV5-1 and TRBJ2-5; 8 bases agree with TRBD1. CDR1 and CDR2 from the germline V gene are SGHRS and YFSETQ. There are 15 residues in the CDR3. The V and J ends lost 3 bases and 4 bases, in that order; junction bases with no gene match: 8. CDR3 sequence: CASSSLPGGLETQYF. The CDR3 DNA reads as TGCGCCAGCAGCTCGCTCCCAGGGGGCTTAGAGACCCAGTACTTC.

The chain links TRBV2 to TRBJ1-1, with 7 nucleotides matching TRBD1. Germline-derived CDR1 and CDR2 are SNHLY and FYNNEI. Trimming cost V 8 bases and J 8 bases; bases outside gene matches: 8. CDR3 length equals 12 residues. The CDR3 DNA reads as TGTGCCAGCTCTAGGGACAGAAGGGAAGCTTTCTTT. Its protein product is CASSRDRREAFF.

The rearrangement links TRBV12-3 or TRBV12-4 to TRBJ2-7, with D unclear. The CDR3 sequence is 12 residues long. The ends were cut back, 5 bases at V and 0 bases at J, with 5 bases in the middle. Here the CDR3 DNA reads TGTGCCAGCAGTCCCCGCTCCTACGAGCAGTACTTC. Amino acid sequence: CASSPRSYEQYF.

V usage is TRBV10-3 and J usage is TRBJ2-5; TRBD1 is a possible D gene (5 bases). V lost 1 base to trimming and J lost 2 bases, with 11 bases between them. This CDR3 region has 15 residues. Germline V gives CDR1 ENHRY, CDR2 SYGVKD. Written as DNA, the CDR3 is TGTGCCATCAGTGAGTTCCTCAGGGTGCAAGAGACCCAGTACTTC. Amino acids: CAISEFLRVQETQYF.

This chain uses TRBV6-4 with TRBJ2-2, with D maybe TRBD2 (6 bases). The CDR3 consists of 15 residues. Trimming pared 6 bases from V and 6 bases from J, leaving 17 bases between. The germline V gene has CDR1 MRHNA and CDR2 SNTAGT. DNA for the CDR3: TGTGCCAGCAGGCCGTCAGGAGGGACGGCCGGGGAGCTGTTTTTT. Translated: CASRPSGGTAGELFF.

This clone was recorded once. The genes are TRBV5-8 and TRBJ1-6, with 10 bases aligning to TRBD1. The J segment lost 8 bases and the V segment lost 4 bases, leaving 3 bases of the junction unmatched. Germline V gene data show CDR1 as SGHTS and CDR2 as YDEGEE. The CDR3 consists of 14 residues. CDR3: CASSTGTGDSPLHF. CDR3 in DNA: TGTGCCAGCAGCACCGGGACAGGGGATTCACCCCTCCACTTT.

This clone showed up just once. The chain has TRBV6-5 and TRBJ1-4; D is ambiguous. The V and J ends lost 2 bases and 5 bases respectively, with 12 bases between them. This CDR3 is 15 amino acids long. Germline values: CDR1 MNHEY, CDR2 SVGAGI. The CDR3 protein is CASSYSYSYNEKLFF. CDR3 bases: TGTGCCAGCAGTTACAGTTACAGTTACAATGAAAAACTGTTTTTT.

The chain joins TRBV4-2 to TRBJ1-6; D not resolved. Between the trimmed V and J ends, which lost 0 bases and 14 bases, there was a span of 8 bases. CDR3 length equals 12 residues. Germline lookup yields CDR1 LGHNA and CDR2 YNFKEQ. CDR3 amino acids: CASSQDRGSLHF. CDR3 DNA: TGTGCCAGCAGCCAAGACCGGGGATCCCTCCACTTT.

The V and J genes are TRBV6-5 and TRBJ2-5; D perhaps matches TRBD1 (8 bases). V shed 7 bases and J shed 5 bases, with 20 bases lying between them. The CDR3 runs 15 residues. Germline V gene lookup returns CDR1 MNHEY and CDR2 SVGAGI. DNA of the CDR3: TGTGCCAGCAAGAAAGGAGGACAGGGAGGGGAGACCCAGTACTTC. This sequence encodes CASKKGGQGGETQYF.

This clone appeared a single time. The genes are TRBV5-4 and TRBJ2-5, with 8 nucleotides matching TRBD1. V lost 4 bases to trimming and J lost 5 bases; unmatched junction nucleotides: 7. CDR3 length equals 14 residues. Germline V CDR1 and CDR2: SGHNT, YYREEE (reference sequence). CDR3 sequence: CASSKQGAGETQYF. The CDR3 coding sequence is TGTGCCAGCAGCAAGCAGGGGGCGGGGGAGACCCAGTACTTC.

The rearrangement joins TRBV21-1 to TRBJ2-7; TRBD1 reflects the table's D call only, with no check against the DNA. TRBV21-1 is assigned pseudogene status. This CDR3 region has 12 residues. CDR3 nucleotides: TGTGCCAGCAAAAGCAGGGTATACGAGCAGTACTTC. Protein: CASKSRVYEQYF.

This CDR3 reads CASSLTGLEQETQYF. CDR3 in DNA: TGCGCCAGCAGCTTGACAGGGTTGGAGCAAGAGACCCAGTACTTC. The chain employs TRBV5-1 and TRBJ2-5; a weak D match, TRBD1 (6 bases). Germline CDR1 reads SGHRS; CDR2 reads YFSETQ. This CDR3 region has 15 residues. Trimming stripped 1 base from V and 2 bases from J, with 12 bases between.

The J gene is TRBJ2-3, the V gene TRBV6-2 or TRBV6-3; TRBD2 agrees at 8 bases. The CDR3 covers 15 residues. The V segment lost 1 base and the J segment 5 bases; nucleotides outside the gene matches: 5. CDR1 is MNHEY and CDR2 is SVGEGT in the germline V gene. This CDR3 is CASSYLAGSLDTQYF. CDR3 bases: TGTGCCAGCAGTTACTTAGCGGGGTCCCTAGATACGCAGTATTTT.

V usage is TRBV14 and J usage is TRBJ1-2; maybe TRBD1 (5 bases). V lost 0 bases and J lost 4, with 12 bases in between. This CDR3 is built from 15 residues. The germline CDR1 and CDR2 sequences are SGHDN and FVKESK. Here the CDR3 DNA reads TGTGCCAGCAGCCAAGAGCGGGGGGGAAGCTATGGCTACACCTTC. This encodes CASSQERGGSYGYTF.

This clone was seen a few times. The CDR3 bases are TGTGCCACCAGCAGAGATTTCCAGCGTATGGATTATGAGCAGTTCTTC. This encodes CATSRDFQRMDYEQFF. The chain uses TRBV15 and TRBJ2-1, with D unclear. CDR3 length: 16 residues. Germline V gene data show CDR1 as LNHNV and CDR2 as YYDKDF (reference sequence). V lost 0 bases and J lost 8, with 17 bases in between.